Below are 26 T cell receptor beta chains sequenced from a single sample in a study of T cell repertoires in cytomegalovirus infection. TCRdb used MiXCR to reprocess the reads, holding one entry per CDR3 protein. The repertoire includes over 150,000 distinct CDR3 sequences, roughly 15% of them detected once, and 20% to 25% sits in the top ten. The sequencing sample was made of CD8+ T cells from PBMCs. All receptors come from a human donor in good health (CMV status not recorded). Some clones in this sample may be carry-over from other donors' samples.

A word on this clonotype: The conserved closing phenylalanine or tryptophan is absent in this CDR3, likely reflecting a read error. J is TRBJ1-1 and V is TRBV11-1, with a tentative D call TRBD1 (6 bases). CDR1 is SGHAT and CDR2 is FQDESV in the germline V gene (reference sequence). Trimming cost V 1 base and J 3 bases, with 15 bases left between them. This CDR3 has 16 residues. In DNA, the CDR3 is TGTGCCAGCAGCTTAGATGGAGGGGGGGAAGACACTGAAGCTTTCTTA. Its protein is CASSLDGGGEDTEAFL.

The genes are TRBV28 and TRBJ2-7, with a weak D call TRBD2 (6 bases). V was pared by 3 bases and J by 0 bases, with 18 bases between. This CDR3 is built from 17 residues. The V gene's germline CDR1 is MDHEN and CDR2 SYDVKM. This chain's CDR3 is CASSFGSGELSSYEQYF. CDR3 nucleotides: TGTGCCAGCAGTTTCGGATCGGGAGAACTTAGCTCCTACGAGCAGTACTTC.

The V call is TRBV4-1, the J call TRBJ1-6; TRBD1 matches at 8 bases. V lost 4 bases, J lost 9 bases, and 8 bases stayed unmatched. In germline, CDR1 is MGHRA, CDR2 YSYEKL. This CDR3 comprises 15 residues. The CDR3 is CASSRGQGLGSPLHF. CDR3 bases: TGCGCCAGCAGCCGTGGACAGGGTTTGGGTTCACCCCTCCACTTT.

V gene TRBV7-4 combines with J gene TRBJ1-5, with TRBD1 as a possible D gene (5 bases). Germline lookup yields CDR1 SGHVT and CDR2 SQSDAQ. The CDR3 runs to 14 residues. V was trimmed by 5 bases and J by 0 bases, leaving 8 bases between them. The CDR3 spells CASSAGYSNQPQHF. The CDR3 DNA is TGTGCCAGCAGCGCAGGGTATAGCAATCAGCCCCAGCATTTT.

This clonotype was detected only a few times. This sequence joins TRBV7-9 and TRBJ1-4; no definite D call. The CDR3 is made up of 14 amino acids. Deletions cut 5 bases from V and 0 bases from J, with 7 bases between. Looked up from germline, CDR1 is SEHNR and CDR2 is FQNEAQ (reference sequence). CDR3 loop: CASSSFTTNEKLFF. The CDR3 nucleotides are TGTGCCAGCAGCAGTTTTACAACTAATGAAAAACTGTTTTTT.

Only a few counts were recorded for this clonotype. This sequence joins TRBV11-2 and TRBJ1-4; possible D gene TRBD1, 5 bases. Trimming took 5 bases from V and 7 from J, leaving 20 bases between them. This CDR3 has 16 amino acids. Germline V lookup: CDR1 SGHAT, CDR2 FQNNGV. CDR3 DNA: TGTGCCAGCAGCCTAGGGCCCCAGGGATTGGGTGAAAAACTGTTTTTT. Translated: CASSLGPQGLGEKLFF. The entire variable domain, with the rest obtained from reference TRBV11-2 and TRBJ1-4, is as follows: EAGVAQSPRYKIIEKRQSVAFWCNPISGHATLYWYQQILGQGPKLLIQFQNNGVVDDSQLPKDRFSAERLKGVDSTLKIQPAKLEDSAVYLCASSLGPQGLGEKLFFGSGTQLSVL.

This clonotype was counted between two and nine times. The CDR3 protein is CSDVPGQSRVHGYTF. The DNA of the CDR3 is TGCAGTGATGTCCCGGGACAGTCTCGGGTTCATGGCTACACCTTC. J is TRBJ1-2 and V is TRBV20-1, with 7 bases matching TRBD1. This CDR3 has 15 amino acids. Germline assignment: CDR1 DFQATT and CDR2 SNEGSKA (reference sequence). V was clipped by 7 bases and J by 6 bases; unmatched bases: 17.

This clonotype was recorded many times. The chain couples TRBV12-3 or TRBV12-4 to TRBJ2-4; D is uncertain. The V gene lost 3 bases and the J gene lost 6 bases, with 6 bases spanning the gap. The CDR3 loop spans 12 amino acids. CDR3 sequence: CASSLNGNIQYF. CDR3 nucleotides: TGTGCCAGCAGTTTGAACGGAAACATTCAGTACTTC.

This chain joins TRBV19 and TRBJ2-1; the match to TRBD1 covers 9 bases. Germline CDR1 and CDR2: LNHDA and SQIVND (reference sequence). V gave up 1 base and J gave up 9 bases; unmatched junction bases: 4. CDR3 length equals 14 residues. DNA of the CDR3: TGTGCCAGTAGTATAGTGGGGACAGGGAGTGAGCAGTTCTTC. It encodes CASSIVGTGSEQFF.

This chain joins TRBV6-4 and TRBJ1-5, with TRBD1 as a possible D gene (5 bases). This CDR3 has 15 residues. Germline CDR1 is MRHNA and CDR2 is SNTAGT. Trimming left V 2 bases short and J 2 bases short, with 10 bases between. The CDR3 DNA reads as TGTGCCAGCAGTGACAGGGGATTCGGCAATCAGCCCCAGCATTTT. It is translated as CASSDRGFGNQPQHF.

This rearrangement joins TRBV2 to TRBJ2-1; TRBD2 agrees at 13 bases. The CDR3 loop spans 16 amino acids. Germline V gene sequence: CDR1 SNHLY, CDR2 FYNNEI. The V segment lost 1 base and the J segment 8 bases; nucleotides outside the gene matches: 5. The CDR3 reads CASSEGTSGGIYEQFF. The DNA for the CDR3 is TGTGCCAGCAGTGAAGGGACTAGCGGGGGTATATATGAGCAGTTCTTC.

This clonotype was found a few times. The V gene is TRBV20-1, the J gene TRBJ2-3; 9 bases fit TRBD1. The length of the CDR3 is 16 residues. Germline lookup yields CDR1 DFQATT and CDR2 SNEGSKA (reference sequence). V trimming: 0 bases; J trimming: 4 bases; junction bases outside the gene matches: 8. CDR3 residues: CSAREGQGRPADTQYF. As DNA, the CDR3 is TGCAGTGCTAGAGAGGGACAGGGCAGGCCAGCAGATACGCAGTATTTT.

This chain uses TRBV7-9 with TRBJ2-1, with a possible D match to TRBD2 (5 bases). Germline V lookup: CDR1 SEHNR, CDR2 FQNEAQ (reference sequence). Trimming pared 0 bases from V and 8 bases from J, leaving 20 bases between. This CDR3 contains 17 residues. The CDR3 DNA sequence: TGTGCCAGCAGCTTAGCGGAAAACACGGGATTGATGGATGAGCAGTTCTTC. Translation gives CASSLAENTGLMDEQFF.

This clonotype has a handful of counts. V gene TRBV12-3 or TRBV12-4 combines with J gene TRBJ2-7; 9 bases align to TRBD1. V was clipped by 5 bases and J by 13 bases; unmatched bases: 21. This CDR3 has 16 amino acids. CDR3 nucleotide sequence: TGTGCCAGCAGTAATCCGGGACAGGGCCGGTTTGATCTTCTTTACTTC. This gives the protein CASSNPGQGRFDLLYF.

This CDR3 is CASSEADRLNTEAFF. Here the CDR3 DNA reads TGTGCCAGCAGTGAAGCGGACAGGCTGAACACTGAAGCTTTCTTT. The chain combines TRBV2 with TRBJ1-1; 7 bases line up with TRBD1. Unmatched junction bases numbered 1, after V lost 0 bases and J lost 0 bases. The length of the CDR3 is 15 residues. Germline V gene sequence: CDR1 SNHLY, CDR2 FYNNEI.

V is TRBV28 and J is TRBJ2-7; 9 bases match TRBD1. The V and J ends lost 0 bases and 5 bases, in that order; junction bases with no gene match: 5. The CDR3 sequence is 15 residues long. Germline V lookup: CDR1 MDHEN, CDR2 SYDVKM. The CDR3 reads CASSLWTGGNHEQYF. CDR3 in DNA: TGTGCCAGCAGTTTATGGACAGGGGGAAACCACGAGCAGTACTTC.

This clonotype was counted a few times. The chain couples TRBV9 to TRBJ2-5; D unresolved. The germline V and J ends were trimmed by 2 bases and 3 bases, with 23 bases remaining between them. Germline CDR1 SGDLS, CDR2 YYNGEE. The CDR3 contains 18 residues. The CDR3 nucleotides are TGTGCCAGCAGCGTCCGAAGGACGGCACGCTCGACAAAAGAGACCCAGTACTTC. As protein: CASSVRRTARSTKETQYF.

In this sample, this clonotype turned up a few times. V gene TRBV29-1 combines with J gene TRBJ2-1, with 10 bases fitting TRBD2. This CDR3 region has 18 residues. J was trimmed by 3 bases and V by 0 bases; bases with no gene match: 11. The V gene's germline CDR1 is SQVTM and CDR2 ANQGSEA. CDR3 loop: CSVEDGGSGGPYYNEQFF. In DNA form, the CDR3 reads TGCAGCGTTGAAGATGGTGGTAGCGGGGGGCCATACTACAATGAGCAGTTCTTC.

There are a few counts of this clonotype. The rearrangement links TRBV7-2 to TRBJ1-4; D unclear. Trimming removed 1 base at V and 4 bases at J, with 10 bases between. The CDR3 sequence is 15 residues long. Germline CDR1 and CDR2: SGHTA and FQGNSA. The chain's CDR3 is CASSLVGEINEKLFF. CDR3 DNA: TGTGCCAGCAGCTTAGTGGGAGAGATTAATGAAAAACTGTTTTTT.

This clonotype has more than one count but fewer than ten. V gene TRBV7-2 combines with J gene TRBJ2-7; D is undetermined. V was pared by 1 base and J by 5 bases, with 9 bases between. The CDR3 has 13 residues. Germline CDR1 SGHTA, CDR2 FQGNSA. The CDR3 loop reads CASSLVAWNEQYF. CDR3 nucleotide sequence: TGTGCCAGCAGCTTAGTCGCGTGGAACGAGCAGTACTTC.

The sample holds one count of this clonotype. V is TRBV6-5 and J is TRBJ1-4; D is undetermined. V gave up 2 bases and J gave up 4 bases, with 8 bases separating them. The CDR3 totals 14 residues. Per the germline V gene, CDR1 is MNHEY and CDR2 is SVGAGI. The CDR3: CASSYGQNNEKLFF. In DNA form, the CDR3 reads TGTGCCAGCAGTTACGGGCAGAATAATGAAAAACTGTTTTTT.

The V call is TRBV7-2, the J call TRBJ2-7; D might be TRBD2 (7 bases). The CDR3 covers 15 residues. With 5 bases removed from V and 4 bases from J, the gap between germline ends came to 18 bases. The V gene's germline CDR1 is SGHTA and CDR2 FQGNSA. In DNA, the CDR3 is TGTGCCAGCAGCCCCGTGGGGGGGCTCGGGTACGAGCAGTACTTC. Translated: CASSPVGGLGYEQYF.

This chain uses TRBV9 with TRBJ2-2; tentative D call: TRBD2 (5 bases). Trimming cost V 3 bases and J 1 base, with 10 bases left between them. CDR3 size: 15 residues. The germline V gene encodes CDR1 SGDLS and CDR2 YYNGEE. CDR3 nucleotide sequence: TGTGCCAGCAGCGACGGACTGGAGAACACCGGGGAGCTGTTTTTT. This sequence encodes CASSDGLENTGELFF.

The CDR3 is CASVGGRTEQYF. DNA of the CDR3: TGTGCCAGCGTAGGGGGTAGGACAGAGCAGTACTTC. The chain combines TRBV2 with TRBJ2-7; a weak D match, TRBD1 (6 bases). The length of the CDR3 is 12 residues. Trimming shortened V by 8 bases and J by 7 bases, and 15 bases separated the two germline ends. Germline-derived CDR1 and CDR2 are SNHLY and FYNNEI.

V and J are TRBV12-3 or TRBV12-4 and TRBJ1-2; the match to TRBD1 covers 9 bases. The CDR3 extends over 13 amino acids. V dropped 4 bases and J dropped 7; count of bases not matched to a gene: 4. The CDR3 here is CASSSTGGRGYTF. The CDR3 bases are TGTGCCAGCAGTTCTACAGGGGGCCGTGGCTACACCTTC.

This clonotype was counted at least ten times. The rearrangement uses TRBV7-8 and TRBJ2-7; 7 bases match TRBD2. V lost 5 bases, J lost 6 bases, and 13 bases stayed unmatched. This CDR3 is built from 15 residues. Per the germline V gene, CDR1 is SGHVS and CDR2 is FQNEAQ. CDR3 sequence: CASSPLGTISGEQYF. CDR3 in DNA: TGTGCCAGCAGCCCACTCGGGACTATATCTGGCGAGCAGTACTTC.